These T cell receptor beta chains were read from a single sample in a study of neurological immune-mediated disorders. Each CDR3 protein is one row after TCRdb ran MiXCR on the 5' RACE reads. The table shows about 76,000 distinct CDR3 sequences, with 15% to 20% occurring only once. Sequences were obtained from PBMCs. These receptors all come from a woman aged 40 to 50 in good health. Each CDR3 is given without its conserved first and last residue. The order of the fields is V gene, CDR3 length, J gene, CDR3 protein.

v_call: TRBV20-1
cdr3_length: 12
j_call: TRBJ2-1
cdr3_aa: SNRGRGSYNEQF

v_call: TRBV5-1
cdr3_length: 11
j_call: TRBJ1-5
cdr3_aa: ASSIGEEEPQH

v_call: TRBV29-1
cdr3_length: 12
j_call: TRBJ2-5
cdr3_aa: SVVGQRGAGTQY

v_call: TRBV21-1
cdr3_length: 12
j_call: TRBJ2-7
cdr3_aa: ASSPPDRTYEQY

v_call: TRBV5-6
cdr3_length: 14
j_call: TRBJ2-7
cdr3_aa: ASSLRLGGRGGEQY

v_call: TRBV6-5
cdr3_length: 14
j_call: TRBJ1-1
cdr3_aa: ASSYLRTGGNTEAF

v_call: TRBV27
cdr3_length: 16
j_call: TRBJ2-1
cdr3_aa: ASSIPGTAGSHYNEQF

v_call: TRBV7-2
cdr3_length: 14
j_call: TRBJ1-2
cdr3_aa: ASSLIPGTGGDGYT

v_call: TRBV20-1
cdr3_length: 12
j_call: TRBJ2-3
cdr3_aa: SAAERGAGDTQY

v_call: TRBV7-9
cdr3_length: 9
j_call: TRBJ2-1
cdr3_aa: ASSQGDEQF

v_call: TRBV5-1
cdr3_length: 11
j_call: TRBJ2-2
cdr3_aa: ASRQRETGELF

v_call: TRBV12-3/TRBV12-4
cdr3_length: 11
j_call: TRBJ2-4
cdr3_aa: ASSFSGGDIQY

v_call: TRBV11-1
cdr3_length: 14
j_call: TRBJ2-5
cdr3_aa: AISLGSAGPQETQY

v_call: TRBV3-1
cdr3_length: 14
j_call: TRBJ2-5
cdr3_aa: ASSQGPEGDLRTQY

v_call: TRBV20-1
cdr3_length: 11
j_call: TRBJ2-1
cdr3_aa: SARQIAGGPQF

v_call: TRBV20-1
cdr3_length: 13
j_call: TRBJ1-1
cdr3_aa: SARFRRTGVGEAF

v_call: TRBV7-2
cdr3_length: 12
j_call: TRBJ1-1
cdr3_aa: ASSADSMNTEAF

v_call: TRBV6-1
cdr3_length: 13
j_call: TRBJ1-4
cdr3_aa: ASSLRGVGNEKLF

v_call: TRBV7-2
cdr3_length: 14
j_call: TRBJ2-2
cdr3_aa: ASSLRQTPNTGELF

v_call: TRBV12-3/TRBV12-4
cdr3_length: 12
j_call: TRBJ2-7
cdr3_aa: ASSSDRGRYEQY

v_call: TRBV10-3
cdr3_length: 13
j_call: TRBJ1-6
cdr3_aa: AIRTRDSPNSPLH

v_call: TRBV18
cdr3_length: 11
j_call: TRBJ1-1
cdr3_aa: ASSPREGTEAF

v_call: TRBV4-1
cdr3_length: 14
j_call: TRBJ2-7
cdr3_aa: ASSKLAGAHLYEQY

v_call: TRBV6-2/TRBV6-3
cdr3_length: 13
j_call: TRBJ2-6
cdr3_aa: ASSYTVPGANVLT

v_call: TRBV19
cdr3_length: 13
j_call: TRBJ2-3
cdr3_aa: VSNFGGGYADTQY

v_call: TRBV10-2
cdr3_length: 13
j_call: TRBJ2-1
cdr3_aa: ASSGIAGGHNEQF

v_call: TRBV12-3/TRBV12-4
cdr3_length: 13
j_call: TRBJ1-2
cdr3_aa: ASSLHGTGFYGYT

v_call: TRBV5-1
cdr3_length: 11
j_call: TRBJ2-7
cdr3_aa: ASSLGQDYEQY

v_call: TRBV20-1
cdr3_length: 10
j_call: TRBJ1-2
cdr3_aa: SAWTLYGGYT

v_call: TRBV6-6
cdr3_length: 10
j_call: TRBJ2-5
cdr3_aa: ASSLAWETQY

v_call: TRBV10-3
cdr3_length: 15
j_call: TRBJ2-6
cdr3_aa: AISDEGFSSGANVLT

v_call: TRBV28
cdr3_length: 9
j_call: TRBJ2-5
cdr3_aa: ASSAVETQY

v_call: TRBV2
cdr3_length: 14
j_call: TRBJ1-5
cdr3_aa: ASSEDPGLGNQPQH

v_call: TRBV7-3
cdr3_length: 11
j_call: TRBJ2-3
cdr3_aa: ASSSILVDTQY

v_call: TRBV5-1
cdr3_length: 12
j_call: TRBJ1-1
cdr3_aa: ASSGLGGNTEAF

v_call: TRBV5-1
cdr3_length: 13
j_call: TRBJ2-7
cdr3_aa: ASSNAGTGGYEQY

v_call: TRBV19
cdr3_length: 14
j_call: TRBJ1-5
cdr3_aa: ASSIQGEGSNQPQH

v_call: TRBV7-9
cdr3_length: 14
j_call: TRBJ1-1
cdr3_aa: ASRRGTAPGNTEAF

v_call: TRBV12-3/TRBV12-4
cdr3_length: 11
j_call: TRBJ2-1
cdr3_aa: ASSGDSYNEQF

v_call: TRBV12-3/TRBV12-4
cdr3_length: 13
j_call: TRBJ2-4
cdr3_aa: ASSFVDGTKNIQY

v_call: TRBV5-1
cdr3_length: 14
j_call: TRBJ2-5
cdr3_aa: ASSLIDSGGPETQY

v_call: TRBV20-1
cdr3_length: 14
j_call: TRBJ2-1
cdr3_aa: SARGTRTSSYNEQF

v_call: TRBV20-1
cdr3_length: 12
j_call: TRBJ1-1
cdr3_aa: SATRQGMNTEAF

v_call: TRBV5-1
cdr3_length: 13
j_call: TRBJ2-5
cdr3_aa: VSSPSSGGEQTQY

v_call: TRBV6-1
cdr3_length: 13
j_call: TRBJ1-2
cdr3_aa: ASSETDDRVDGYT

v_call: TRBV5-1
cdr3_length: 12
j_call: TRBJ2-5
cdr3_aa: ASSIGLEQETQY

v_call: TRBV20-1
cdr3_length: 10
j_call: TRBJ2-1
cdr3_aa: SVSPGQDEQF

v_call: TRBV20-1
cdr3_length: 13
j_call: TRBJ2-7
cdr3_aa: SALAGEKPSYEQY

v_call: TRBV27
cdr3_length: 11
j_call: TRBJ2-3
cdr3_aa: ASRTSFPDTQY

v_call: TRBV7-2
cdr3_length: 13
j_call: TRBJ2-5
cdr3_aa: ASSLVGTSLETQY

v_call: TRBV5-6
cdr3_length: 12
j_call: TRBJ1-5
cdr3_aa: ASSLMVSNQPQH

v_call: TRBV7-8
cdr3_length: 14
j_call: TRBJ2-4
cdr3_aa: ASSLELKGLENIQY

v_call: TRBV12-3/TRBV12-4
cdr3_length: 13
j_call: TRBJ1-1
cdr3_aa: ASSPSRDWRTEAF